A single sample gave rise to the 9 T cell receptor beta chains below, sequenced in a study of T-cell reconstitution after alpha-beta-depleted transplantation in children. A TCRbeta library incorporating unique molecular identifiers was prepared. In TCRdb, the PCR reads were re-called with MiXCR into one record per CDR3 protein. In the table there are over 550,000 distinct CDR3 sequences, roughly a tenth of which are singletons. Sample: PBMCs from the stem cell graft donor, taken from the stem cell graft. The receptors shown here come from a human donor who donated a stem cell graft to a child with acute myeloid leukemia.

This clonotype was picked up a small number of times. This sequence joins TRBV6-1 and TRBJ1-2; TRBD1 matches at 9 bases. The CDR3 sequence is 14 residues long. Germline-derived CDR1 and CDR2 are MNHNS and SASEGT. V shed 5 bases and J 5 bases; nucleotides not matched to a gene: 6. CDR3 nucleotides: TGTGCCAGCAGTATAAGGACAGGGGTTTATGGCTACACCTTC. Protein product: CASSIRTGVYGYTF.

This clonotype was picked up many times. The genes are TRBV20-1 and TRBJ2-1, with 15 bases identical to TRBD2. This CDR3 is built from 17 residues. In germline, CDR1 is DFQATT, CDR2 SNEGSKA (reference sequence). The trim removed 6 bases at V and 0 bases at J, leaving 6 bases unmatched. CDR3 in amino acids: CSAPGLAGGDSYNEQFF. CDR3 bases: TGCAGTGCCCCGGGACTAGCGGGAGGCGACTCCTACAATGAGCAGTTCTTC.

Turning to this clonotype: This may be a read error: a much more frequent sequence differs by one nucleotide. This chain uses TRBV20-1 with TRBJ2-1; D perhaps matches TRBD2 (5 bases). The J call is in doubt because the DNA end fits TRBJ2-7 better. Germline loops: CDR1 DFQATT, CDR2 SNEGSKA (reference sequence). The CDR3 spans 13 residues. Here the CDR3 DNA reads TGCAGTGCTAGATTGAAGCGGAACAATGAGCAGTACTTC. It yields the protein CSARLKRNNEQYF.

This clonotype was observed a handful of times. The genes are TRBV7-6 and TRBJ2-7, with 8 bases matching TRBD2. Germline CDR1 reads SGHVS; CDR2 reads FNYEAQ. V shed 5 bases and J 4 bases; nucleotides not matched to a gene: 7. This CDR3 region has 14 residues. The CDR3 loop is CASSSFGLAYEQYF. The CDR3 nucleotides are TGTGCCAGCAGCAGTTTTGGACTAGCTTACGAGCAGTACTTC.

V gene TRBV6-5 combines with J gene TRBJ1-1, with D possibly matching TRBD1 (5 bases). Trimming pared 4 bases from V and 4 bases from J, leaving 13 bases between. From germline, CDR1 is MNHEY and CDR2 SVGAGI. The CDR3 contains 14 residues. The CDR3 loop is CASSLAGKFTEAFF. CDR3 sequence (DNA): TGTGCCAGCAGTTTAGCAGGGAAATTCACTGAAGCTTTCTTT.

In its sample, this clonotype was seen many times. This rearrangement joins TRBV7-9 to TRBJ2-5; 12 positions match TRBD2. This CDR3 contains 17 residues. The J segment lost 5 bases and the V segment lost 0 bases, leaving 7 bases of the junction unmatched. The germline V gene encodes CDR1 SEHNR and CDR2 FQNEAQ (reference sequence). CDR3 in DNA: TGTGCCAGCAGCTTAGCGAGGCTAGCGGGAGGGCCGGAGACCCAGTACTTC. It yields the protein CASSLARLAGGPETQYF.

The chain carries TRBV5-1 and TRBJ2-5; TRBD2 aligns across 8 bases. V shed 3 bases and J 5 bases; nucleotides not matched to a gene: 6. This CDR3 comprises 14 residues. Germline values: CDR1 SGHRS, CDR2 YFSETQ. The CDR3 DNA sequence: TGCGCCAGCAGCTGGAGCGGGAGATCTGAGACCCAGTACTTC. Its translation: CASSWSGRSETQYF.

The V call is TRBV4-2, the J call TRBJ2-5; TRBD2 aligns across 15 bases. CDR3 length equals 18 residues. Germline V CDR1 and CDR2: LGHNA, YNFKEQ. Losses at the gene ends were 4 bases for V and 1 base for J; bases not matched to a gene: 7. The CDR3: CASSRGLAGGPIQETQYF. DNA for the CDR3: TGTGCCAGCAGCCGCGGACTAGCGGGAGGGCCAATCCAAGAGACCCAGTACTTC.

Only a few counts were recorded for this clonotype. This chain uses TRBV5-1 with TRBJ2-1; a weak D match, TRBD2 (6 bases). V shed 4 bases and J shed 4 bases, with 12 bases lying between them. Germline loops: CDR1 SGHRS, CDR2 YFSETQ. This CDR3 comprises 14 residues. In nucleotides, the CDR3 is TGCGCCAGCAGCCCCGGGACTTTTTACAATGAGCAGTTCTTC. Its translation is CASSPGTFYNEQFF.